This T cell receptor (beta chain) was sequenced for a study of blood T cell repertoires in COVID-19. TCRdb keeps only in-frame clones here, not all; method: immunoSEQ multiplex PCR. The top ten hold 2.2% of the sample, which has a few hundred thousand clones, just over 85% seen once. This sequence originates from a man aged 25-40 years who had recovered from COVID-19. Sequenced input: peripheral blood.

CDR3 in DNA: TGTGCCAGCTCACCAGTTCAGGGGGCAGCCTATGGCTACACCTTC. Encoded protein: CASSPVQGAAYGYTF. The chain combines TRBV18 with TRBJ1-2, with 8 bases matching TRBD1. Trimming cost V 2 bases and J 4 bases; bases outside gene matches: 6. CDR3 length: 15 amino acids. Germline CDR1 is KGHSH and CDR2 is LQKENI. Combining the CDR3 with reference TRBV18 and TRBJ1-2 gives the whole variable domain NAGVMQNPRHLVRRRGQEARLRCSPMKGHSHVYWYRQLPEEGLKFMVYLQKENIIDESGMPKERFSAEFPKEGPSILRIQQVVRGDSAAYFCASSPVQGAAYGYTFGSGTRLTVV.